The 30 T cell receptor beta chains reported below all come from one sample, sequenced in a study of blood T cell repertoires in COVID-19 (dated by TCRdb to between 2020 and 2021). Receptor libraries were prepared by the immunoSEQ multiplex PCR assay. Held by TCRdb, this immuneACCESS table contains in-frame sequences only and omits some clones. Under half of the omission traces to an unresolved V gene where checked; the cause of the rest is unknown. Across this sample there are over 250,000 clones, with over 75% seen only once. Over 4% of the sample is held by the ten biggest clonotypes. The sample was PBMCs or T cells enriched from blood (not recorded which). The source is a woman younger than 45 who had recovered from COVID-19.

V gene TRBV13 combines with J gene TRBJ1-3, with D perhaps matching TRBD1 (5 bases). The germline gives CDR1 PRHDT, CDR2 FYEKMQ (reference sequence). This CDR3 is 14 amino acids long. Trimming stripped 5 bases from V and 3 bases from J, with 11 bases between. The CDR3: CASSLQGNGNTIYF. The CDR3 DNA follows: TGTGCCAGCAGCCTCCAGGGAAATGGAAACACCATATATTTT.

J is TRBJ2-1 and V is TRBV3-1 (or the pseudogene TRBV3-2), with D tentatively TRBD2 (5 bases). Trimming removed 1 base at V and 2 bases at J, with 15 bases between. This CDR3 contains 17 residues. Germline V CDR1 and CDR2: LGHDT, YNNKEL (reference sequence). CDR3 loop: CASSQVIDGGAYNEQFF. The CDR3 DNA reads TGTGCCAGCAGCCAAGTAATTGACGGAGGAGCCTACAATGAGCAGTTCTTC.

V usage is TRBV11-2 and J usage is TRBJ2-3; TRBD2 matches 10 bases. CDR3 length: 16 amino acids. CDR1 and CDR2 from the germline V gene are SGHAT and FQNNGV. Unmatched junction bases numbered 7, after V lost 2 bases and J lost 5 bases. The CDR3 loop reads CASSLWLAGDGDTQYF. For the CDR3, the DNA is TGTGCCAGCAGCTTATGGCTAGCGGGGGATGGAGATACGCAGTATTTT.

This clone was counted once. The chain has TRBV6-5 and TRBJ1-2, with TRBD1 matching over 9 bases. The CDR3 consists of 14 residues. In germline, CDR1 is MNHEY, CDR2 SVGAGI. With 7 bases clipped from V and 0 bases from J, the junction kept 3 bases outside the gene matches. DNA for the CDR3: TGTGCCAGCATGCGACAGGGGGCTAACTATGGCTACACCTTC. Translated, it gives CASMRQGANYGYTF.

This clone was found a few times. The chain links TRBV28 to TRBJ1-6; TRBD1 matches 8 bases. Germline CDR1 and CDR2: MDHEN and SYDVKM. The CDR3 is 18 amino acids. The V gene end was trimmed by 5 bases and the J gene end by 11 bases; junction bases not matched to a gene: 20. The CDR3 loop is CASSLPPWTGTGGTPLHF. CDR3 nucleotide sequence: TGTGCCAGCAGTCTACCCCCTTGGACAGGGACGGGGGGAACACCCCTCCACTTT. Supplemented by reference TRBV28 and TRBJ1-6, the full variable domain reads DVKVTQSSRYLVKRTGEKVFLECVQDMDHENMFWYRQDPGLGLRLIYFSYDVKMKEKGDIPEGYSVSREKKERFSLILESASTNQTSMYLCASSLPPWTGTGGTPLHFGNGTRLTVT.

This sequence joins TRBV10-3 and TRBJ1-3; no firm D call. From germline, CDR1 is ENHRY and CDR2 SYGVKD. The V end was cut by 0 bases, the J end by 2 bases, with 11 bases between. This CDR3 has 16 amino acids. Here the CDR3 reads CAISESIGFAGNTIYF. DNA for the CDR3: TGTGCCATCAGTGAGTCGATCGGTTTTGCTGGAAACACCATATATTTT.

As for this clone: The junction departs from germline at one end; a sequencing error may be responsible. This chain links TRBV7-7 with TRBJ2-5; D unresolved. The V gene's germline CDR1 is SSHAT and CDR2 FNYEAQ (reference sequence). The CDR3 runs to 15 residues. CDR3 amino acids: CASRPFADPQETQYF. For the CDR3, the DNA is TGTGCTAGCAGACCCTTCGCGGATCCTCAGGAGACCCAGTACTTC.

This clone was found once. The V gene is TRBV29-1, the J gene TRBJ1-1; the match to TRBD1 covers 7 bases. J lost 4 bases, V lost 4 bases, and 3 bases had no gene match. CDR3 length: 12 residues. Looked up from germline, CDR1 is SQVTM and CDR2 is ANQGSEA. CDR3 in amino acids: CSVGHRGTEAFF. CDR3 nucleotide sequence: TGCAGCGTTGGGCACAGGGGCACTGAAGCTTTCTTT.

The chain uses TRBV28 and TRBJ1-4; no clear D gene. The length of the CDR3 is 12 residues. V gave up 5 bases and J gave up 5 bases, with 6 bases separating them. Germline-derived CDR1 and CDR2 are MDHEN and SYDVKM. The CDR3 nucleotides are TGTGCCAGCAGTCCCCTGAATGAAAAACTGTTTTTT. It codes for CASSPLNEKLFF. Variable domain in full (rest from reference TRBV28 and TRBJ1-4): DVKVTQSSRYLVKRTGEKVFLECVQDMDHENMFWYRQDPGLGLRLIYFSYDVKMKEKGDIPEGYSVSREKKERFSLILESASTNQTSMYLCASSPLNEKLFFGSGTQLSVL.

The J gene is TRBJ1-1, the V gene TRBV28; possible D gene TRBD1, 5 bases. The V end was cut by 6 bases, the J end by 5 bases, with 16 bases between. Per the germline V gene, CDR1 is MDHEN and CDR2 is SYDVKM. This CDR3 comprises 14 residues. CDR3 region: CASSPHSQVTEAFF. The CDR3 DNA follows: TGTGCCAGCAGCCCGCATTCACAGGTTACTGAAGCTTTCTTT.

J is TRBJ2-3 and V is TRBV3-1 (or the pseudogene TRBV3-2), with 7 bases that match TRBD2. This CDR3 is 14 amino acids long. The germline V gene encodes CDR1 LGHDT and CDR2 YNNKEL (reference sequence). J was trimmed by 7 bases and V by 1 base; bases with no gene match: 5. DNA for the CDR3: TGTGCCAGCAGCCAAGCCGCAGCGGGGAATACGCAGTATTTT. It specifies CASSQAAAGNTQYF.

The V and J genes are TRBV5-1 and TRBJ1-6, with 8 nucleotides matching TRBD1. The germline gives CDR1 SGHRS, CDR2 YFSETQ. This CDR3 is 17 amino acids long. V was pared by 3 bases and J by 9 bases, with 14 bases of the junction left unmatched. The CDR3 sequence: CASSWARQGTLGSPLHF. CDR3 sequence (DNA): TGCGCCAGCAGCTGGGCGAGACAGGGGACACTTGGTTCACCCCTCCACTTT.

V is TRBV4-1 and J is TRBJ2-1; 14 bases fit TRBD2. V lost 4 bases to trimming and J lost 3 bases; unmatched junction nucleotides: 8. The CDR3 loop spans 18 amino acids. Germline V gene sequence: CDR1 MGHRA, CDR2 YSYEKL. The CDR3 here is CASSPRQGTSGGYNEQFF. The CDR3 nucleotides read TGCGCCAGCAGCCCGAGACAGGGGACTAGCGGGGGCTACAATGAGCAGTTCTTC.

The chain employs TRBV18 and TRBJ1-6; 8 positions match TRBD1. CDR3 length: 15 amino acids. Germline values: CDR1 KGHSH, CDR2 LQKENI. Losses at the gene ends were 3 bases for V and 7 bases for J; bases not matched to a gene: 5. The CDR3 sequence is CASSPATGENSPLHF. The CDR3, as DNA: TGTGCCAGCTCACCTGCGACAGGGGAAAATTCACCCCTCCACTTT.

Here the CDR3 DNA reads TGTGCCAGCGGGGGGGCTTGGGATACGCAGTATTTT. Residues: CASGGAWDTQYF. This chain uses TRBV5-6 with TRBJ2-3; the D gene is possibly TRBD2 (7 bases). V was pared by 7 bases and J by 6 bases, with 12 bases between. CDR1 SGHDT and CDR2 YYEEEE come from the germline V gene. There are 12 residues in the CDR3.

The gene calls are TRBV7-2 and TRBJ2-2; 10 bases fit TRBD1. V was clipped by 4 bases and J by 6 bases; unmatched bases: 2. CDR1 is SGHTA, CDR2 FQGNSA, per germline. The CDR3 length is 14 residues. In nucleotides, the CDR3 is TGTGCCAGCAGCTCGGGACAGGGGTCCGGGGAGCTGTTTTTT. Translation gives CASSSGQGSGELFF.

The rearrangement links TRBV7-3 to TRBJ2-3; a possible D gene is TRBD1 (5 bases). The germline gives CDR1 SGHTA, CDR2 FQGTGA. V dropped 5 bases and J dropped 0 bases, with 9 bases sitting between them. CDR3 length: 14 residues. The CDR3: CASSPGPSTDTQYF. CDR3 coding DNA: TGTGCCAGCAGCCCAGGGCCTAGCACAGATACGCAGTATTTT.

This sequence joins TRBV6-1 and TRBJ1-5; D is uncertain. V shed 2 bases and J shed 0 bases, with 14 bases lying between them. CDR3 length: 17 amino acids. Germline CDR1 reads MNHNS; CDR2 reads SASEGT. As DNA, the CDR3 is TGTGCCAGCAGTGAAAGGAGGCAGACAACTAGCAATCAGCCCCAGCATTTT. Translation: CASSERRQTTSNQPQHF.

CDR3: CASSTSPVLTDTQYF. In DNA form, the CDR3 reads TGTGCCAGCAGCACCTCCCCGGTCCTAACAGATACGCAGTATTTT. The chain is built from TRBV9 and TRBJ2-3; the D is unclear. Germline V gives CDR1 SGDLS, CDR2 YYNGEE. This CDR3 is 15 amino acids long. The V gene lost 4 bases and the J gene lost 3 bases, with 15 bases spanning the gap. The full variable domain, in which reference TRBV9 and TRBJ2-3 provide the parts outside the CDR3, is DSGVTQTPKHLITATGQRVTLRCSPRSGDLSVYWYQQSLDQGLQFLIQYYNGEERAKGNILERFSAQQFPDLHSELNLSSLELGDSALYFCASSTSPVLTDTQYFGPGTRLTVL.

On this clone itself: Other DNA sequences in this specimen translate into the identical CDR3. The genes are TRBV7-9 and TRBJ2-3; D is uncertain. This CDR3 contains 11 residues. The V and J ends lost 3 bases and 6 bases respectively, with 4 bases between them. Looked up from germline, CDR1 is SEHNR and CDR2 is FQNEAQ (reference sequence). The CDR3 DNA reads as TGTGCCAGCAGCTTTTCGGATACGCAGTATTTT. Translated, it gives CASSFSDTQYF.

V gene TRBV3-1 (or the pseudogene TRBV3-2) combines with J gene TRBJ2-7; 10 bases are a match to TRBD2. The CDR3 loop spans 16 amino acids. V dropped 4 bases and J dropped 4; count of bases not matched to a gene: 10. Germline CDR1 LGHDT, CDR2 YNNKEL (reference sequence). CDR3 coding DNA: TGTGCCAGCAGCCCCCGGACTAGCGGTGCACTATACGAGCAGTACTTC. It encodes CASSPRTSGALYEQYF.

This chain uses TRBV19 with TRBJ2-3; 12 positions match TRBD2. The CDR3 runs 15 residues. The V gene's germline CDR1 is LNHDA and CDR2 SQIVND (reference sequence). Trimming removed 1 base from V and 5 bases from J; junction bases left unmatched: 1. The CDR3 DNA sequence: TGTGCCAGTAGTATAGGGGGACTAGCGGGAGATACGCAGTATTTT. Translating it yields CASSIGGLAGDTQYF.

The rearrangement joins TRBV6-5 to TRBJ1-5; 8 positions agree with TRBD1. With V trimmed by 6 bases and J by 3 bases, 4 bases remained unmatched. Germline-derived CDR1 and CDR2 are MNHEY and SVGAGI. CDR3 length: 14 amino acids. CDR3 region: CASSRDRSNQPQHF. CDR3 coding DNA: TGTGCCAGCAGCCGGGACAGGTCCAATCAGCCCCAGCATTTT.

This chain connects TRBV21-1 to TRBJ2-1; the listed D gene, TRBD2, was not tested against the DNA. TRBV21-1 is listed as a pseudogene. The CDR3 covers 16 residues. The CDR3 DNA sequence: TGTGCCAGCAGCAAAAATATAAGCGGGGGCTACAATGAGCAGTTCTTC. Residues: CASSKNISGGYNEQFF.

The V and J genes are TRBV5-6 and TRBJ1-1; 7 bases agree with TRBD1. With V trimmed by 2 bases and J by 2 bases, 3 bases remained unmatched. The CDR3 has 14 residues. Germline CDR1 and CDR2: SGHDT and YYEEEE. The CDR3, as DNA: TGTGCCAGCAGCTTCGGACAGGCAAACACTGAAGCTTTCTTT. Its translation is CASSFGQANTEAFF.

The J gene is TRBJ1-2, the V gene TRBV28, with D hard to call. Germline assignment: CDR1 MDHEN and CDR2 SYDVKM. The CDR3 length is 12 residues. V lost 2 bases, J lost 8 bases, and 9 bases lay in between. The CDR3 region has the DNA TGTGCCAGCAGTTTAAGTACGCGAGGCTACACCTTC. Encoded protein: CASSLSTRGYTF.

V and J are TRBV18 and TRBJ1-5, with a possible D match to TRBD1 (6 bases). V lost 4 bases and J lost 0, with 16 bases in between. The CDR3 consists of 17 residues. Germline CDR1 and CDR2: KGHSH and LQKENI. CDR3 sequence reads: CASSQDRLEFSNQPQHF. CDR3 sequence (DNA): TGTGCCAGCTCACAGGACAGACTTGAATTTAGCAATCAGCCCCAGCATTTT.

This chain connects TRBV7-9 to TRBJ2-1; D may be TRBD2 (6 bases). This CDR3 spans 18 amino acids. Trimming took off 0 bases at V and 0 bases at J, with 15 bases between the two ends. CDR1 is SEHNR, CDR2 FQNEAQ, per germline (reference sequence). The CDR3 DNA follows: TGTGCCAGCAGCTTAGCAGGAGGTAGCGGATACTCCTACAATGAGCAGTTCTTC. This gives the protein CASSLAGGSGYSYNEQFF. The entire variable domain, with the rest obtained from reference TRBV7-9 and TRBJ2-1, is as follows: DTGVSQNPRHKITKRGQNVTFRCDPISEHNRLYWYRQTLGQGPEFLTYFQNEAQLEKSRLLSDRFSAERPKGSFSTLEIQRTEQGDSAMYLCASSLAGGSGYSYNEQFFGPGTRLTVL.

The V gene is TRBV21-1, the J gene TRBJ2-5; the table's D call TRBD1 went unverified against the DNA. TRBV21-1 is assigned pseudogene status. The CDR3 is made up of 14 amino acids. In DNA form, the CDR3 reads TGTGCCAGCAGAAGGACAGGGCGGCAAGAGACCCAGTACTTC. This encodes CASRRTGRQETQYF.

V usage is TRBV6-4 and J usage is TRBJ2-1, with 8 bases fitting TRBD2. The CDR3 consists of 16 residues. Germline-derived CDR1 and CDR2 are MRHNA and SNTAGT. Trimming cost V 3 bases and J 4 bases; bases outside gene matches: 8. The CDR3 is CASSEMGGGQYNEQFF. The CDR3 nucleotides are TGTGCCAGCAGTGAAATGGGCGGGGGGCAGTACAATGAGCAGTTCTTC.